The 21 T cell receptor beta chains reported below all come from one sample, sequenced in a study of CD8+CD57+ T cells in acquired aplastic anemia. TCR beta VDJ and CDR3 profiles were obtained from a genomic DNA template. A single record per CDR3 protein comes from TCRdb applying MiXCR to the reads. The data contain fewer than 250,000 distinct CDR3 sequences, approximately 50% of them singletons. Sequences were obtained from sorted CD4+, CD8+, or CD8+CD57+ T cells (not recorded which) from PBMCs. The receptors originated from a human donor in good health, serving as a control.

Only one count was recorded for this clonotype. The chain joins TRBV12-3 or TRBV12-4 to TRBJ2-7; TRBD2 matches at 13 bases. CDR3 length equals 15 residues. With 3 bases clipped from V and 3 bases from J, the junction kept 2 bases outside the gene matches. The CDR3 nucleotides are TGTGCCAGCAGTTTTACTAGCGGGGGGGACTACGAGCAGTACTTC. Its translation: CASSFTSGGDYEQYF.

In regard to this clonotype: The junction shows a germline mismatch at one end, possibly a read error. The CDR3: CASSIDGQSSHEQYF. DNA for the CDR3: TGTGCCAGTAGTATAGATGGACAGAGCTCCCACGAGCAGTACTTC. The rearrangement joins TRBV19 to TRBJ2-7; tentative D call: TRBD1 (6 bases). The germline V gene encodes CDR1 LNHDA and CDR2 SQIVND (reference sequence). This CDR3 is 15 amino acids long.

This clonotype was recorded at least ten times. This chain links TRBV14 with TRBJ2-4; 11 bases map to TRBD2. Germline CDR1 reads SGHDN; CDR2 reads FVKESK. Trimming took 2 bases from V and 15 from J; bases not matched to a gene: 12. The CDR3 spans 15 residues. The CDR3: CASSQNPLAGAPGYF. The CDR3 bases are TGTGCCAGCAGCCAAAACCCACTAGCGGGGGCGCCGGGGTACTTC.

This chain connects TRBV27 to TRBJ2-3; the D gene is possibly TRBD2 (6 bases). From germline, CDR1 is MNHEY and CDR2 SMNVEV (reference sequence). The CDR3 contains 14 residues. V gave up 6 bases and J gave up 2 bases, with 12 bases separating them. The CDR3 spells CASSRREYTDTQYF. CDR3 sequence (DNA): TGTGCCAGCAGCCGTCGGGAGTACACAGATACGCAGTATTTT.

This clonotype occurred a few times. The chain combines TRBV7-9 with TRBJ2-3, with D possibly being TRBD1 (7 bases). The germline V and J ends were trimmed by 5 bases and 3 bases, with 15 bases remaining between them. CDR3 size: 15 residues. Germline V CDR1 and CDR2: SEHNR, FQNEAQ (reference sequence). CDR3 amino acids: CASSHGGRGTDTQYF. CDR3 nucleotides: TGTGCCAGCAGCCACGGGGGCAGGGGGACAGATACGCAGTATTTT.

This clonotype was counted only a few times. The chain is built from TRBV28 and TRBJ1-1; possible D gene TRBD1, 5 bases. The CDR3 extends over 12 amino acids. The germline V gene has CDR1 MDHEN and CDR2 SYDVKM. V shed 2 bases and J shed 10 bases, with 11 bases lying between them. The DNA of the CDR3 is TGTGCCAGCAGTTTACAGGGTTATGGAGCTTTCTTT. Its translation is CASSLQGYGAFF. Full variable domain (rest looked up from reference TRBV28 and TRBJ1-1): DVKVTQSSRYLVKRTGEKVFLECVQDMDHENMFWYRQDPGLGLRLIYFSYDVKMKEKGDIPEGYSVSREKKERFSLILESASTNQTSMYLCASSLQGYGAFFGQGTRLTVV.

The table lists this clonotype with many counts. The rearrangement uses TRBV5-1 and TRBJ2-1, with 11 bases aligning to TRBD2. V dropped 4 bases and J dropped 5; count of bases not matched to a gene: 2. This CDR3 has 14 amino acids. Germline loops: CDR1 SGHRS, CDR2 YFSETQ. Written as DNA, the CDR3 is TGCGCCAGCAGCCTGGGACTAGCGGACAATGAGCAGTTCTTC. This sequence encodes CASSLGLADNEQFF.

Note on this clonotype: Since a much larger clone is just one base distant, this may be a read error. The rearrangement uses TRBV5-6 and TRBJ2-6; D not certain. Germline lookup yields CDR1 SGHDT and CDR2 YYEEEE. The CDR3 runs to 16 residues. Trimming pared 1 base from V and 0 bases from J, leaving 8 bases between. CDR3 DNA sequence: TGTGCCAGCAGCTTGAGGCCAGTCTCTGGGGCCAACGTCCTGACTTTC. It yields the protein CASSLRPVSGANVLTF.

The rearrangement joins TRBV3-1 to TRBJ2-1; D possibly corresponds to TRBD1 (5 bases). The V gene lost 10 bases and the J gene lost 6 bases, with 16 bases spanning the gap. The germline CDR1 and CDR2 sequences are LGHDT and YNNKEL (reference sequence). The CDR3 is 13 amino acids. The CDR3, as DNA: TGTGCCACGGTCGCCGCAGGGTCCAATGAGCAGTTCTTC. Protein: CATVAAGSNEQFF.

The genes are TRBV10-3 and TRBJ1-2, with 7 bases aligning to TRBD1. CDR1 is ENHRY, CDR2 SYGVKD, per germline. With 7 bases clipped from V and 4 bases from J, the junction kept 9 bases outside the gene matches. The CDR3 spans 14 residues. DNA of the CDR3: TGTGCCATCACCCACGCAGCAGGGGGCTATGGCTACACCTTC. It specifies CAITHAAGGYGYTF.

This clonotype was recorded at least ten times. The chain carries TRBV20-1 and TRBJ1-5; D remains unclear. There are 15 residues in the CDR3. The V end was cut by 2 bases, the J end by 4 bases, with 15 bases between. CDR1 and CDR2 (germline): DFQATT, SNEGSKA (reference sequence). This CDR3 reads CSARMGGSINQPQHF. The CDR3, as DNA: TGCAGTGCTAGAATGGGAGGGTCGATTAATCAGCCCCAGCATTTT.

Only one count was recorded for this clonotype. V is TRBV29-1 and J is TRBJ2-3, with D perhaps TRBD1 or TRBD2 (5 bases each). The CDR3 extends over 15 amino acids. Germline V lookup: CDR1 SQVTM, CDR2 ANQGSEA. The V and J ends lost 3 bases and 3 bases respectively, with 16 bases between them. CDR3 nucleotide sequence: TGCAGCGTTGAGAGGGACCAGGGAGTTACAGATACGCAGTATTTT. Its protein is CSVERDQGVTDTQYF.

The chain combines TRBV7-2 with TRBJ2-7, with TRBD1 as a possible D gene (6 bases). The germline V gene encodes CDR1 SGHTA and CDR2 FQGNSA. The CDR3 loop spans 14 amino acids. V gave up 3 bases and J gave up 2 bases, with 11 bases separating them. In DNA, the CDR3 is TGTGCCAGCAGCTTTCACAGGGAGACCTACGAGCAGTACTTC. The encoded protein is CASSFHRETYEQYF.

CDR3 region: CATRGFGRGQGEQFF. The CDR3, as DNA: TGTGCCACCAGGGGGTTCGGGAGGGGGCAGGGTGAGCAGTTCTTC. The V call is TRBV24-1, the J call TRBJ2-1, with a possible D match to TRBD2 (8 bases). This CDR3 contains 15 residues. The ends were cut back, 7 bases at V and 9 bases at J, with 21 bases in the middle. From germline, CDR1 is KGHDR and CDR2 SFDVKD.

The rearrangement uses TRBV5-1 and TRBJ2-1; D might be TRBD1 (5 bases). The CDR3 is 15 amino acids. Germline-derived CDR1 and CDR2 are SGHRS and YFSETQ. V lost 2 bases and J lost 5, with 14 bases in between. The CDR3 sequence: CASSFQGVGNNEQFF. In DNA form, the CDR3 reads TGCGCCAGCAGCTTCCAGGGCGTGGGGAACAATGAGCAGTTCTTC.

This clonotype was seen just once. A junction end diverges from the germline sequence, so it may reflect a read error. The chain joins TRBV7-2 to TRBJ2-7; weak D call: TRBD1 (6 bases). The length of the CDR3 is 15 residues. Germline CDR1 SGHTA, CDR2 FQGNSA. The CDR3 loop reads CASSLRQASSCEQYF. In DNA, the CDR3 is TGTGCCAGCAGCTTACGACAGGCCAGTTCCTGCGAGCAGTACTTC.

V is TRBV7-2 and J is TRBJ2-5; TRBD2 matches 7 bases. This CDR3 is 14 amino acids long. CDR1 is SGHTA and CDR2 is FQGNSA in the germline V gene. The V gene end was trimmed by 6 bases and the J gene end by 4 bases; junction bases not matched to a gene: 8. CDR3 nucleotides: TGTGCCAGCAGGACCTCGGGGGGAGTAGAGACCCAGTACTTC. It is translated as CASRTSGGVETQYF.

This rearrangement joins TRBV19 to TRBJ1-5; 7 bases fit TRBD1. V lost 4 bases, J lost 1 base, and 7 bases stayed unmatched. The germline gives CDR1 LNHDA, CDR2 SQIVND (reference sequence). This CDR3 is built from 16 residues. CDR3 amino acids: CASSRLRQGSNQPQHF. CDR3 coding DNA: TGTGCCAGTAGTAGACTGAGACAGGGAAGCAATCAGCCCCAGCATTTT.

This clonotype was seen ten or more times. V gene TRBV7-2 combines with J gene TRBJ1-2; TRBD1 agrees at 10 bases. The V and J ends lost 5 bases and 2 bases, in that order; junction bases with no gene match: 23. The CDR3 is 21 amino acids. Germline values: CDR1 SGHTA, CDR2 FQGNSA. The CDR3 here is CASSPRNLIGTGVEGNYGYTF. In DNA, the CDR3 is TGTGCCAGCAGCCCCCGCAACTTAATTGGGACAGGGGTCGAGGGCAACTATGGCTACACCTTC.

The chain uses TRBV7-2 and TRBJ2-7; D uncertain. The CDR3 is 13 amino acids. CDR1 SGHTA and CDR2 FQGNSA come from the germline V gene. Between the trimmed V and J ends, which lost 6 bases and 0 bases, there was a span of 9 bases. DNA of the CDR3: TGTGCCAGCAGTCGGGCGAGCTCCTACGAGCAGTACTTC. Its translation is CASSRASSYEQYF. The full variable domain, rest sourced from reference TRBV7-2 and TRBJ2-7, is GAGVSQSPSNKVTEKGKDVELRCDPISGHTALYWYRQSLGQGLEFLIYFQGNSAPDKSGLPSDRFSAERTGGSVSTLTIQRTQQEDSAVYLCASSRASSYEQYFGPGTRLTVT.

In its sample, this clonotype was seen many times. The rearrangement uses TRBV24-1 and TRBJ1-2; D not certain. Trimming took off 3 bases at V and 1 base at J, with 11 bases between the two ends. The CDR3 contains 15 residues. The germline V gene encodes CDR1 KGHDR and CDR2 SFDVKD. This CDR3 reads CATSDGSGLNYGYTF. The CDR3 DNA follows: TGTGCCACCAGTGATGGGTCAGGTCTTAACTATGGCTACACCTTC.